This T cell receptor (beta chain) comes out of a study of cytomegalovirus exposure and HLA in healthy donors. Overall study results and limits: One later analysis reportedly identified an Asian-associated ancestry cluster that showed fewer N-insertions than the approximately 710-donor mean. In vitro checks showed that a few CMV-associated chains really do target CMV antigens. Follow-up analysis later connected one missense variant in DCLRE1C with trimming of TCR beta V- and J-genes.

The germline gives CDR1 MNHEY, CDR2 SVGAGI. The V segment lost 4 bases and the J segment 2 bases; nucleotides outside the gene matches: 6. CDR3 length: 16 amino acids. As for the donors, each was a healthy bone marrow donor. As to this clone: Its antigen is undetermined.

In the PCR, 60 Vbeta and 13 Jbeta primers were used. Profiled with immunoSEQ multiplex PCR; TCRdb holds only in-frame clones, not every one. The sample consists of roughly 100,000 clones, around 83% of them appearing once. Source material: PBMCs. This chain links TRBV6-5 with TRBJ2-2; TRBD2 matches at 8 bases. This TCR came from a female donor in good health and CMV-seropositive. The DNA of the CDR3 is TGTGCCAGCAGTTTCTCGGGACTAGTAAACACCGGGGAGCTGTTTTTT. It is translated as CASSFSGLVNTGELFF.